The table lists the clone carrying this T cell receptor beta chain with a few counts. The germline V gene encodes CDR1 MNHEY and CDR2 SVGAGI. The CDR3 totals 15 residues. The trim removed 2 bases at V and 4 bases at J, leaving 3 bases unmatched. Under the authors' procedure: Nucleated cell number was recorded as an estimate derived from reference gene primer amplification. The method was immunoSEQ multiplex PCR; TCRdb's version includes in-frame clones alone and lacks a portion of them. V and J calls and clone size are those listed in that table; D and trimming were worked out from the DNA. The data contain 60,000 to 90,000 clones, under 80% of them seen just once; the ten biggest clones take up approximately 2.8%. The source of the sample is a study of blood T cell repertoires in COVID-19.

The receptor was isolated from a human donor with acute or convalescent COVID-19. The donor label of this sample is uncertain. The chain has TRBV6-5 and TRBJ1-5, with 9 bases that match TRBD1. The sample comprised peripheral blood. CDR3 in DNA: TGTGCCAGCAGTTACCCGGACAGGGGTAATCAGCCCCAGCATTTT. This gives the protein CASSYPDRGNQPQHF.